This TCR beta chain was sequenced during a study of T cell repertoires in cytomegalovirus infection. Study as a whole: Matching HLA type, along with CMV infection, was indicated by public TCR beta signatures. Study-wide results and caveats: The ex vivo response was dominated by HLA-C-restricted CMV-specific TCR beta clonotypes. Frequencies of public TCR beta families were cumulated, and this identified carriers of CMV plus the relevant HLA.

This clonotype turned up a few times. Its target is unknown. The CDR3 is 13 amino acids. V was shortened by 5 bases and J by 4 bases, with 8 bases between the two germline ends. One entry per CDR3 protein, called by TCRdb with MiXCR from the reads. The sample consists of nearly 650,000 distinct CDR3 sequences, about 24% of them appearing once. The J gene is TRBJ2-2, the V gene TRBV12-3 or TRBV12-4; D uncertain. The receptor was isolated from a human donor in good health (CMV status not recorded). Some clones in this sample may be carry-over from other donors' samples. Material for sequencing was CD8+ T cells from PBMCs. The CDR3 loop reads CASSMTVTGELFF. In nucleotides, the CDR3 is TGTGCCAGCAGTATGACGGTCACCGGGGAGCTGTTTTTT.